The 25 T cell receptor beta chains below all came from one sample that was sequenced in a study of response to subunit inactivated influenza vaccine (dated by TCRdb to between 2017 and 2018). The library was prepared using RT-PCR. The instrument was an Illumina HiSeq 2500. TCRdb applied fastp at Q25 and MiXCR to the public reads, then kept only in-frame beta chains. Rows matching on CDR3 protein sequence are summarized as one entry with the most common DNA and genes. Recorded for this sample are around 790,000 distinct CDR3 sequences; about 20% of them occurred a single time. More than 8.5% of the sample belongs to the ten largest clones. This specimen consisted of PBMCs from blood, obtained less than 6 days after vaccination. The receptors derive from a man aged 50 to 60 who received an inactivated influenza vaccine. Donor details come from another sample of the same person, matched by shared clones.

The chain employs TRBV20-1 and TRBJ2-1; D is ambiguous. The CDR3 loop spans 14 amino acids. The V end was cut by 5 bases, the J end by 0 bases, with 11 bases between. CDR1 is DFQATT and CDR2 is SNEGSKA in the germline V gene (reference sequence). The chain's CDR3 is CSAAGHGSYNEQFF. The DNA for the CDR3 is TGCAGTGCTGCCGGTCACGGCTCCTACAATGAGCAGTTCTTC.

In its sample, this clonotype was seen a few times. Mismatch with germline at one junction end may stem from a read error. The V call is TRBV27, the J call TRBJ2-5; TRBD2 matches at 15 bases. Germline V gives CDR1 MNHEY, CDR2 SMNVEV (reference sequence). The CDR3 runs to 18 residues. CDR3 protein: CASSPESGTSGRQGTQYF. As DNA, the CDR3 is TGTGCCAGCAGCCCCGAGTCGGGGACTAGCGGGAGGCAAGGGACCCAGTACTTC.

This chain uses TRBV13 with TRBJ2-6; D assignment may be TRBD1 or TRBD2 (5 bases each). V was cut by 5 bases and J by 2 bases, with 19 bases left in between. The germline V gene has CDR1 PRHDT and CDR2 FYEKMQ (reference sequence). The CDR3 totals 18 residues. CDR3 sequence (DNA): TGTGCCAGCAGCCTCCTCGCCGAGGGGATGGCTGGGGCCAACGTCCTGACTTTC. Amino acids: CASSLLAEGMAGANVLTF. Combining the CDR3 with reference TRBV13 and TRBJ2-6 gives the whole variable domain AAGVIQSPRHLIKEKRETATLKCYPIPRHDTVYWYQQGPGQDPQFLISFYEKMQSDKGSIPDRFSAQQFSDYHSELNMSSLELGDSALYFCASSLLAEGMAGANVLTFGAGSRLTVL.

This clonotype was observed a few times. The J gene is TRBJ2-3, the V gene TRBV4-3; no clear D. The CDR3 is made up of 17 amino acids. V was cut by 2 bases and J by 0 bases, with 15 bases left in between. Germline loops: CDR1 LGHNA, CDR2 YSLEER. The CDR3 DNA reads as TGCGCCAGCAGCCAATACATCACGGCCTCTAGCACAGATACGCAGTATTTT. Residues: CASSQYITASSTDTQYF.

The gene calls are TRBV12-3 or TRBV12-4 and TRBJ1-6, with D possibly being TRBD1 (5 bases). V lost 4 bases, J lost 10 bases, and 17 bases lay in between. This CDR3 contains 15 residues. DNA for the CDR3: TGTGCCAGCAGTTCAACGGGACGGCAAAGCTCACCCCTCCACTTT. Translating gives CASSSTGRQSSPLHF.

The chain carries TRBV27 and TRBJ2-2; D call uncertain. The CDR3 covers 17 residues. V lost 5 bases to trimming and J lost 3 bases, with 19 bases between them. Germline CDR1 MNHEY, CDR2 SMNVEV (reference sequence). For the CDR3, the DNA is TGTGCCAGCAGTACGCTACCCGGACCTAGAGACACCGGGGAGCTGTTTTTT. It translates to CASSTLPGPRDTGELFF.

The chain uses TRBV20-1 and TRBJ1-4, with D tentatively TRBD1 (5 bases). CDR3 length equals 15 residues. Germline CDR1 DFQATT, CDR2 SNEGSKA (reference sequence). V lost 6 bases to trimming and J lost 2 bases, with 16 bases between them. CDR3 nucleotide sequence: TGCAGTGCCGCCGGGACGGAACCGACTAATGAAAAACTGTTTTTT. This sequence encodes CSAAGTEPTNEKLFF.

This CDR3 is CASARGREDTQYF. The CDR3 DNA sequence: TGTGCCAGCGCCAGGGGGCGTGAAGATACGCAGTATTTT. The V and J genes are TRBV9 and TRBJ2-3; 8 bases line up with TRBD1. Germline loops: CDR1 SGDLS, CDR2 YYNGEE. This CDR3 contains 13 residues. Trimming removed 7 bases from V and 5 bases from J; junction bases left unmatched: 6. Looking up the rest from reference TRBV9 and TRBJ2-3 gives the full variable domain: DSGVTQTPKHLITATGQRVTLRCSPRSGDLSVYWYQQSLDQGLQFLIQYYNGEERAKGNILERFSAQQFPDLHSELNLSSLELGDSALYFCASARGREDTQYFGPGTRLTVL.

The chain links TRBV7-2 to TRBJ2-7; possible D gene TRBD1, 6 bases. Germline V gene sequence: CDR1 SGHTA, CDR2 FQGNSA. Trimming shortened V by 5 bases and J by 2 bases, and 16 bases separated the two germline ends. The CDR3 runs 15 residues. The DNA of the CDR3 is TGTGCCAGCAGCCCCCAACCGGGACAAACCTACGAGCAGTACTTC. Its translation: CASSPQPGQTYEQYF.

A few counts support this clonotype. The V gene is TRBV12-3 or TRBV12-4, the J gene TRBJ2-5, with D possibly matching TRBD1 (6 bases). The V end was cut by 6 bases, the J end by 6 bases, with 14 bases between. This CDR3 region has 13 residues. The CDR3 DNA sequence: TGTGCCAGCAGGGGGACAATCCTACAGACCCAGTACTTC. Translating gives CASRGTILQTQYF.

V usage is TRBV3-1 and J usage is TRBJ1-2; D ambiguous. CDR3 length equals 15 residues. V was shortened by 1 base and J by 0 bases, with 9 bases between the two germline ends. Germline V CDR1 and CDR2: LGHDT, YNNKEL (reference sequence). The CDR3 reads CASSQASRANYGYTF. In nucleotides, the CDR3 is TGTGCCAGCAGCCAAGCTTCGAGGGCTAACTATGGCTACACCTTC.

This clonotype was picked up a small number of times. A read error may explain this, as a much larger clone is one base away. The genes are TRBV5-1 and TRBJ2-2, with 8 bases that match TRBD1. This CDR3 is 15 amino acids long. V shed 4 bases, J shed 0 bases, and the junction held 2 bases outside the gene matches. Germline-derived CDR1 and CDR2 are SGHRS and YFSETQ. In nucleotides, the CDR3 is TGCGCCAGCAGCATGGGACAGGCGAACACCGGGGAGCTGTTTTTT. Translating it yields CASSMGQANTGELFF.

J is TRBJ2-4 and V is TRBV24-1; D may be TRBD1 (6 bases). From germline, CDR1 is KGHDR and CDR2 SFDVKD. Trimming shortened V by 3 bases and J by 7 bases, and 6 bases separated the two germline ends. The CDR3 is 12 amino acids. CDR3 nucleotides: TGTGCCACCAGTGATCAGGGGAACATTCAGTACTTC. Amino acid sequence: CATSDQGNIQYF.

V usage is TRBV10-3 and J usage is TRBJ2-3, with D maybe TRBD1 (5 bases). The germline CDR1 and CDR2 sequences are ENHRY and SYGVKD. The V end lost 7 bases, the J end lost 2 bases, and 13 bases lay between the germline ends. The CDR3 is 14 amino acids. This CDR3 reads CAITGSRTTDTQYF. For the CDR3, the DNA is TGTGCCATCACAGGGTCAAGAACCACAGATACGCAGTATTTT.

At least ten counts were recorded for this clonotype. CDR3 protein: CASSLSRIANTGELFF. CDR3 nucleotides: TGTGCCAGCAGTTTATCCCGGATTGCGAACACCGGGGAGCTGTTTTTT. J is TRBJ2-2 and V is TRBV12-3 or TRBV12-4, with no clear D. The CDR3 extends over 16 amino acids. The germline V and J ends were trimmed by 2 bases and 0 bases, with 10 bases remaining between them.

This clonotype is termed medium-sized. The chain joins TRBV27 to TRBJ1-1; 7 bases match TRBD1. CDR1 and CDR2 from the germline V gene are MNHEY and SMNVEV (reference sequence). V was clipped by 7 bases and J by 0 bases; unmatched bases: 11. The CDR3 spans 16 residues. In DNA, the CDR3 is TGTGCCAGCAATAGGAAGGGGGCCCGTATGAACACTGAAGCTTTCTTT. Encoded protein: CASNRKGARMNTEAFF.

This clonotype turned up a few times. The chain employs TRBV27 and TRBJ2-3; D call uncertain. CDR3 size: 14 residues. Deletions cut 5 bases from V and 2 bases from J, with 11 bases between. Germline CDR1 is MNHEY and CDR2 is SMNVEV (reference sequence). The CDR3 reads CASSPRPVTDTQYF. DNA of the CDR3: TGTGCCAGCAGTCCGAGACCCGTCACAGATACGCAGTATTTT.

The V and J genes are TRBV11-2 and TRBJ2-2; D assignment may be TRBD1 or TRBD2 (5 bases each). The germline V and J ends were trimmed by 0 bases and 7 bases, with 12 bases remaining between them. The germline gives CDR1 SGHAT, CDR2 FQNNGV. The CDR3 is 15 amino acids. Written as DNA, the CDR3 is TGTGCCAGCAGCTTAGATTCCGGGGCGTTCGGGGAGCTGTTTTTT. Encoded protein: CASSLDSGAFGELFF.

This clonotype came up a few times. The genes are TRBV6-2 or TRBV6-3 and TRBJ2-2, with 7 bases fitting TRBD2. Trimming cost V 6 bases and J 4 bases; bases outside gene matches: 17. The length of the CDR3 is 18 residues. The V gene's germline CDR1 is MNHEY and CDR2 SVGEGT. CDR3 in DNA: TGTGCCAGCAGAAAGCGGACTGGGCTAGCGGAGATCACCGGGGAGCTGTTTTTT. As protein: CASRKRTGLAEITGELFF.

There are a few counts of this clonotype. The J gene is TRBJ2-3, the V gene TRBV7-9; a possible D gene is TRBD2 (6 bases). The CDR3 spans 13 residues. Germline V gives CDR1 SEHNR, CDR2 FQNEAQ (reference sequence). V was shortened by 5 bases and J by 15 bases, with 21 bases between the two germline ends. Written as DNA, the CDR3 is TGTGCCAGCAGCCGAATGGGAGGAGTAAGTGGATATTTT. Translating gives CASSRMGGVSGYF.

The CDR3 protein is CASSSRGSAYEQYF. The CDR3 DNA follows: TGTGCCAGCAGTTCCAGGGGATCAGCCTACGAGCAGTACTTC. The chain couples TRBV12-3 or TRBV12-4 to TRBJ2-7, with D perhaps TRBD1 (6 bases). CDR3 length equals 14 residues. Deletions cut 4 bases from V and 2 bases from J, with 12 bases between.

Details on this clonotype: Sequence at one end of the junction differs from germline and may be a read error. The CDR3 here is CASSPGGAGVTEAFF. The CDR3, as DNA: TGTGCTAGCAGCCCCGGCGGGGCAGGGGTCACTGAAGCTTTCTTT. The V call is TRBV7-7, the J call TRBJ1-1; D is perhaps TRBD1 (6 bases). This CDR3 has 15 amino acids. Germline CDR1 is SSHAT and CDR2 is FNYEAQ (reference sequence).

Only a few counts were recorded for this clonotype. The germline gene is not matched at one end of the junction; a read error may be the cause. The chain is built from TRBV20-1 and TRBJ2-1; 8 bases match TRBD2. Per germline, CDR1 DFQATT and CDR2 SNEGSKA (reference sequence). This CDR3 comprises 15 residues. The CDR3: CSARNSGASFNEQFF. For the CDR3, the DNA is TGCAGTGCTAGGAATAGCGGGGCGTCCTTCAATGAGCAGTTCTTC.

The V call is TRBV7-2, the J call TRBJ1-5; maybe TRBD1 (5 bases). This CDR3 is built from 14 residues. V lost 6 bases and J lost 7, with 16 bases in between. Germline assignment: CDR1 SGHTA and CDR2 FQGNSA. CDR3 region: CASRGGAGGQPQHF. CDR3 in DNA: TGTGCCAGCAGGGGCGGGGCAGGAGGACAGCCCCAGCATTTT.

V gene TRBV15 combines with J gene TRBJ2-7; D is perhaps TRBD2 (5 bases). The germline V gene has CDR1 LNHNV and CDR2 YYDKDF (reference sequence). Trimming left V 8 bases short and J 1 base short, with 6 bases between. The CDR3 has 11 residues. CDR3 loop: CATGESYEQYF. The CDR3 DNA reads TGTGCCACCGGGGAGTCCTACGAGCAGTACTTC.